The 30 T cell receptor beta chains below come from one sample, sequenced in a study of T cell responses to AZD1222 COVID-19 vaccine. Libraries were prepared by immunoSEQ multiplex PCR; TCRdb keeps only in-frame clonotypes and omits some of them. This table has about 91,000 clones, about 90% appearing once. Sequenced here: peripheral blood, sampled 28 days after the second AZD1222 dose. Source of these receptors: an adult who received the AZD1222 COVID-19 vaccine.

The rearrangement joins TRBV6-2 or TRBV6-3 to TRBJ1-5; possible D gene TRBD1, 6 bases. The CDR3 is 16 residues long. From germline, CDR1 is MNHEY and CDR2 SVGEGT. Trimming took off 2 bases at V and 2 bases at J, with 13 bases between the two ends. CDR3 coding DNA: TGTGCCAGCAGTTACCGGGCCAGGGGAGGCAATCAGCCCCAGCATTTT. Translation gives CASSYRARGGNQPQHF.

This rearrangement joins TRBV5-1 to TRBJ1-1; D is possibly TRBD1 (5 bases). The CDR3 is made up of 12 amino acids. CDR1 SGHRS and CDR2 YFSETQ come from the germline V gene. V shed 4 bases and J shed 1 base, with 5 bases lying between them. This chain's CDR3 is CASSGGNTEAFF. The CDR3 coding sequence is TGCGCCAGCAGCGGGGGGAACACTGAAGCTTTCTTT.

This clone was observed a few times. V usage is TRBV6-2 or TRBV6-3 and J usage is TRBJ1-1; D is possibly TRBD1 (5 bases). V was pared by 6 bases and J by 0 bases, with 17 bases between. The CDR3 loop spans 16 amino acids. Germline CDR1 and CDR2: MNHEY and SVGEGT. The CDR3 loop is CASSPQNPTVNTEAFF. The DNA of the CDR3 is TGTGCCAGCAGCCCTCAGAATCCGACAGTGAACACTGAAGCTTTCTTT.

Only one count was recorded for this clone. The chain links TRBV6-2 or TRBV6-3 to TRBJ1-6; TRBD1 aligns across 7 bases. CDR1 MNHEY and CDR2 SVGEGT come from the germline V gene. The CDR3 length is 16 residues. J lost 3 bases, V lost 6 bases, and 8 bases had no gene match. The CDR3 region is CASSIRGTDYNSPLHF. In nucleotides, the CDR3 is TGTGCCAGCAGCATTCGTGGGACAGACTATAATTCACCCCTCCACTTT.

Written as DNA, the CDR3 is TGTGCCAGCAGCTTGGGGCGACCGGGACAGGGACAAGAGACCCAGTACTTC. Translating it yields CASSLGRPGQGQETQYF. This chain joins TRBV7-2 and TRBJ2-5; 9 nucleotides match TRBD1. The ends lost 3 bases at V and 2 bases at J; junction bases unmatched: 10. There are 17 residues in the CDR3. CDR1 SGHTA and CDR2 FQGNSA come from the germline V gene.

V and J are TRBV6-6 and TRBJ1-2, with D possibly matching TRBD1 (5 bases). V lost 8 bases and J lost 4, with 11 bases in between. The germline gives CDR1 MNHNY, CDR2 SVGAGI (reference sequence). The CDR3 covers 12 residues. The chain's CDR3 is CASHGGVYGYTF. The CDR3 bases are TGTGCCAGCCACGGGGGGGTCTATGGCTACACCTTC.

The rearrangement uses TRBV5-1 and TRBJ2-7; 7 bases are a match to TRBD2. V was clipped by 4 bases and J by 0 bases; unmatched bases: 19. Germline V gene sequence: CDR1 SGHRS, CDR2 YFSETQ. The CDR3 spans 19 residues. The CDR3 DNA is TGCGCCAGCAGCGGGGGGGTGACAGCCACGATAGGAAGCTCCTACGAGCAGTACTTC. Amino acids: CASSGGVTATIGSSYEQYF.

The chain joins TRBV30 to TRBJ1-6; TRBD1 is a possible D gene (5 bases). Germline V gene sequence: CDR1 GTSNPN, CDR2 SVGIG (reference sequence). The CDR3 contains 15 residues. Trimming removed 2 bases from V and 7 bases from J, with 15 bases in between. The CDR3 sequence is CAWSPPRGLNSPLHF. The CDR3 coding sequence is TGTGCCTGGAGTCCCCCCCGGGGACTCAATTCACCCCTCCACTTT. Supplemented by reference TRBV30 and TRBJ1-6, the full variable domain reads SQTIHQWPATLVQPVGSPLSLECTVEGTSNPNLYWYRQAAGRGLQLLFYSVGIGQISSEVPQNLSASRPQDRQFILSSKKLLLSDSGFYLCAWSPPRGLNSPLHFGNGTRLTVT.

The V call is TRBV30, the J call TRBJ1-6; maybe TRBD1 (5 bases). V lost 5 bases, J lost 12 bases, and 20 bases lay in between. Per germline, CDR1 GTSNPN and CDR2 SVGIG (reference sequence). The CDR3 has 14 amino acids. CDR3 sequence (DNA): TGTGCCTGGGCCCCCGGGACCGCGACTGGACCCCTCCACTTT. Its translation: CAWAPGTATGPLHF. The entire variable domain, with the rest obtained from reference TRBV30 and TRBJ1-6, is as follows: SQTIHQWPATLVQPVGSPLSLECTVEGTSNPNLYWYRQAAGRGLQLLFYSVGIGQISSEVPQNLSASRPQDRQFILSSKKLLLSDSGFYLCAWAPGTATGPLHFGNGTRLTVT.

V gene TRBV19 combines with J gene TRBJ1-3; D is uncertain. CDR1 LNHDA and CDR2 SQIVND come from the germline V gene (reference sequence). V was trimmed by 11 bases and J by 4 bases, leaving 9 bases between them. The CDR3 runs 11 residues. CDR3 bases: TGTGCCTGCCGTGGAGGAAACACCATATATTTT. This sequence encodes CACRGGNTIYF.

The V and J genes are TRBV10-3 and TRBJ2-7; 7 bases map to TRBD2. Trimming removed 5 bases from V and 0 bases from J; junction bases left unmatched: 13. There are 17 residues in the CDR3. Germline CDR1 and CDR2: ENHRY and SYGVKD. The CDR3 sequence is CAISRLPGTTGSYEQYF. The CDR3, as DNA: TGTGCCATCAGTAGGCTACCCGGGACTACGGGCTCCTACGAGCAGTACTTC.

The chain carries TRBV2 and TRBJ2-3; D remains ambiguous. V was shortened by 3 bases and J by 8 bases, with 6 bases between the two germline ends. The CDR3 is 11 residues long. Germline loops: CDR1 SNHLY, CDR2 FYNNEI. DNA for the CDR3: TGTGCCAGCAGTGATAGTGGTACGCAGTATTTT. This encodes CASSDSGTQYF.

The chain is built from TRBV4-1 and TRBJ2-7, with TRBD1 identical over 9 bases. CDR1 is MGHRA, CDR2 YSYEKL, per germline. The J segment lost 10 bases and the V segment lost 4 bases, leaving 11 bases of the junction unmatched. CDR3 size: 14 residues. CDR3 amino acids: CASSPGTGRARQYF. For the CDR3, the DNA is TGCGCCAGCAGCCCCGGGACAGGGAGAGCGCGACAGTACTTC.

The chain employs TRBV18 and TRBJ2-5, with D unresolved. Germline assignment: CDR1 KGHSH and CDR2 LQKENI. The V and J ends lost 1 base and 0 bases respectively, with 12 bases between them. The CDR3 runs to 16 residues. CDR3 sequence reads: CASSPLSVANQETQYF. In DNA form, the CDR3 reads TGTGCCAGCTCACCACTTTCCGTGGCAAACCAAGAGACCCAGTACTTC. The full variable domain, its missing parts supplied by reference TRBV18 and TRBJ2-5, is NAGVMQNPRHLVRRRGQEARLRCSPMKGHSHVYWYRQLPEEGLKFMVYLQKENIIDESGMPKERFSAEFPKEGPSILRIQQVVRGDSAAYFCASSPLSVANQETQYFGPGTRLLVL.

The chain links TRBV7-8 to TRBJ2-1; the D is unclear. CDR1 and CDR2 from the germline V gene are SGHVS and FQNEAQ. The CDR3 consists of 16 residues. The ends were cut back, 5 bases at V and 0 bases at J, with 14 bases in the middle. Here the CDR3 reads CASSPLPASSYNEQFF. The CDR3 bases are TGTGCCAGCAGCCCCCTCCCCGCTAGCTCCTACAATGAGCAGTTCTTC.

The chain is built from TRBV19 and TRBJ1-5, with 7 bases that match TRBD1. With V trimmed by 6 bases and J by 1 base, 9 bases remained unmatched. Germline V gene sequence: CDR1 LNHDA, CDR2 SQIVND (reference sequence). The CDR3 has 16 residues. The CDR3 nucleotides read TGTGCCAGTAGGCCCTCACAGGGGAACAGCAATCAGCCCCAGCATTTT. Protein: CASRPSQGNSNQPQHF.

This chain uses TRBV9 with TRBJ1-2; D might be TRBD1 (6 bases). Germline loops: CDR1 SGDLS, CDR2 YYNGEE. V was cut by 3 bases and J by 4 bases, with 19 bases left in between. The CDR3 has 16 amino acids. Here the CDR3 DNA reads TGTGCCAGCAGCGCAACAGACACAGGGTTTCCCTATGGCTACACCTTC. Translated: CASSATDTGFPYGYTF.

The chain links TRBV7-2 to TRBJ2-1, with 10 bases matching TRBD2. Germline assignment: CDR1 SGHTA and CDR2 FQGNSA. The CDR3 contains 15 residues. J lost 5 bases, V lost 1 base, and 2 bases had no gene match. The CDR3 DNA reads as TGTGCCAGCAGCTTAGTAGCGGGGGGAAACAATGAGCAGTTCTTC. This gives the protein CASSLVAGGNNEQFF.

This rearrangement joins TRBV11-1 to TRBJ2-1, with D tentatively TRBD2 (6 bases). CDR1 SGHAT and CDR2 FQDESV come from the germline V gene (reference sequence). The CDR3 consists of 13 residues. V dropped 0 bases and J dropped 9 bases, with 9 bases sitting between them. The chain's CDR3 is CASSLARGVEQFF. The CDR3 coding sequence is TGTGCCAGCAGCTTAGCGCGGGGAGTTGAGCAGTTCTTC.

The CDR3 sequence: CASSPNRGLEPQHF. The DNA of the CDR3 is TGCGCCAGCAGCCCCAACAGGGGGCTGGAGCCCCAGCATTTT. The chain has TRBV4-1 and TRBJ1-5; 9 bases fit TRBD1. V shed 4 bases, J shed 8 bases, and the junction held 6 bases outside the gene matches. The CDR3 has 14 residues. CDR1 and CDR2 (germline): MGHRA, YSYEKL.

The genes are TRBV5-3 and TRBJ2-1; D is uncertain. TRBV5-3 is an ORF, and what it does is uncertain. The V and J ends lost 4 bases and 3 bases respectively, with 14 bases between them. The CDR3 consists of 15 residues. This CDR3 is CARSPGLAFYNEQFF. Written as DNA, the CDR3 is TGTGCCAGAAGCCCGGGCCTCGCTTTCTACAATGAGCAGTTCTTC.

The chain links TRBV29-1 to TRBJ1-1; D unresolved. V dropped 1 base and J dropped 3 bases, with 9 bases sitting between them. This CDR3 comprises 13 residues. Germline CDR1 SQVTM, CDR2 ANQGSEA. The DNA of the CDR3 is TGCAGCGTTGAAGGGCGGCACCACACTGAAGCTTTCTTT. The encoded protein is CSVEGRHHTEAFF.

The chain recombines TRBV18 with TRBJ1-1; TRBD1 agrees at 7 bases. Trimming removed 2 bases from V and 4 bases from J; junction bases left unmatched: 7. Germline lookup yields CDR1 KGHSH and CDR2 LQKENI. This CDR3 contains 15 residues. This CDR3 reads CASSPREGAGTEAFF. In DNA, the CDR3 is TGTGCCAGCTCACCAAGAGAGGGGGCGGGCACTGAAGCTTTCTTT.

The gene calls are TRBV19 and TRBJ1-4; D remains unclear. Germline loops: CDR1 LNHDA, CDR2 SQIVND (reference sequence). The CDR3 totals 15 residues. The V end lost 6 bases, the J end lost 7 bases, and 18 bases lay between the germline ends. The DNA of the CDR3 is TGTGCCAGTAGCAATCCGGGCCACTACGCTGAAAAACTGTTTTTT. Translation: CASSNPGHYAEKLFF.

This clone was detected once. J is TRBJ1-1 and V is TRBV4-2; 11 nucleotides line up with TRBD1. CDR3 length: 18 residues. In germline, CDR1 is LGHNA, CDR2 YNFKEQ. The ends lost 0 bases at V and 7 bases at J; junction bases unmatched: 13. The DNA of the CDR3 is TGTGCCAGCAGCCAAGATGGAGTAGGACAGGGGGCCGGCGGTGAAGCTTTCTTT. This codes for CASSQDGVGQGAGGEAFF.

CDR3 sequence: CASSLTSGVGEQFF. The CDR3 DNA follows: TGTGCCAGCAGTCTGACTAGCGGGGTGGGGGAGCAGTTCTTC. This chain links TRBV3-1 (or the pseudogene TRBV3-2) with TRBJ2-1, with 11 bases that match TRBD2. Germline V gene sequence: CDR1 LGHDT, CDR2 YNNKEL (reference sequence). The CDR3 totals 14 residues. The V and J ends lost 6 bases and 10 bases, in that order; junction bases with no gene match: 8.

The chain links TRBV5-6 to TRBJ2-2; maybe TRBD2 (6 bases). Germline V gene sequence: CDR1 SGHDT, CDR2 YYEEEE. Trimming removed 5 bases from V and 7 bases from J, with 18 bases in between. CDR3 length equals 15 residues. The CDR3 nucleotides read TGTGCCAGCAGTTCTAGCGACCGGTGGGTCGGGGAGCTGTTTTTT. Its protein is CASSSSDRWVGELFF.

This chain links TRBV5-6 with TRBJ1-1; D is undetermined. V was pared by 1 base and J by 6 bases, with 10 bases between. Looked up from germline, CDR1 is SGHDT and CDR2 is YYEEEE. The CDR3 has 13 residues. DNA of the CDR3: TGTGCCAGCAGCTTGCGGTGGCGGGCTGAAGCTTTCTTT. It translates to CASSLRWRAEAFF.

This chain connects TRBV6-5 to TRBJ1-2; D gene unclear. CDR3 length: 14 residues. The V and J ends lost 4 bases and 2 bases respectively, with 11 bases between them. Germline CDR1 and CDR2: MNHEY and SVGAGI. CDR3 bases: TGTGCCAGCAGTTCTGTATCCAAGAACTATGGCTACACCTTC. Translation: CASSSVSKNYGYTF.

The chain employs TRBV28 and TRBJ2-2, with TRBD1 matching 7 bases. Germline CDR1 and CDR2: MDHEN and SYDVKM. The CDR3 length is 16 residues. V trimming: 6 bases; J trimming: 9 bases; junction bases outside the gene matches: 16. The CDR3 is CASRPIGTDVARELFF. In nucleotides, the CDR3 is TGTGCCAGCAGGCCCATCGGGACAGATGTGGCCCGGGAGCTGTTTTTT. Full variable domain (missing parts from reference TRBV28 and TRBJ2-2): DVKVTQSSRYLVKRTGEKVFLECVQDMDHENMFWYRQDPGLGLRLIYFSYDVKMKEKGDIPEGYSVSREKKERFSLILESASTNQTSMYLCASRPIGTDVARELFFGEGSRLTVL.